Below, 10 T cell receptor beta chains from the same sample are listed, as sequenced in a study of cytomegalovirus exposure and HLA in healthy donors (dated by TCRdb to about 2017). The library was generated by the immunoSEQ multiplex PCR assay. TCRdb mirrors the immuneACCESS table, restricted to in-frame sequences. Some clones are absent from its copies; in checked studies, under half trace to an unresolved V gene, and the reason for the others is unknown. Across this sample there are some 150,000 clones, with about 95% seen only once. Approximately 1.8% of the sample comes from the top ten. The material sequenced was PBMCs. The source of these receptors is a man younger than 35 in good health and CMV-seropositive.

The genes are TRBV13 and TRBJ2-7, with TRBD1 matching over 9 bases. Germline-derived CDR1 and CDR2 are PRHDT and FYEKMQ (reference sequence). V gave up 5 bases and J gave up 4 bases; unmatched junction bases: 6. This CDR3 has 14 residues. In DNA form, the CDR3 reads TGTGCCAGCAGCCCGGGGACAGGGTATTACGAGCAGTACTTC. This codes for CASSPGTGYYEQYF. Together with reference TRBV13 and TRBJ2-7, the CDR3 gives the full variable domain: AAGVIQSPRHLIKEKRETATLKCYPIPRHDTVYWYQQGPGQDPQFLISFYEKMQSDKGSIPDRFSAQQFSDYHSELNMSSLELGDSALYFCASSPGTGYYEQYFGPGTRLTVT.

J is TRBJ2-7 and V is TRBV5-6, with 8 bases that match TRBD1. Germline V gene lookup returns CDR1 SGHDT and CDR2 YYEEEE. This CDR3 region has 15 residues. V lost 2 bases, J lost 3 bases, and 7 bases stayed unmatched. CDR3 loop: CASSFGDRTYYEQYF. The CDR3 nucleotides read TGTGCCAGCAGCTTTGGGGACAGGACTTACTACGAGCAGTACTTC.

The chain carries TRBV5-6 and TRBJ2-7, with D uncertain. This CDR3 spans 13 amino acids. With 4 bases removed from V and 7 bases from J, the gap between germline ends came to 15 bases. The germline V gene has CDR1 SGHDT and CDR2 YYEEEE. The CDR3 spells CASSPGVSWEQYF. The CDR3 DNA is TGTGCCAGCAGCCCCGGAGTGTCTTGGGAGCAGTACTTC. Full variable domain (outside the CDR3, taken from reference TRBV5-6 and TRBJ2-7): DAGVTQSPTHLIKTRGQQVTLRCSPKSGHDTVSWYQQALGQGPQFIFQYYEEEERQRGNFPDRFSGHQFPNYSSELNVNALLLGDSALYLCASSPGVSWEQYFGPGTRLTVT.

The rearrangement joins TRBV13 to TRBJ1-1; D not certain. CDR3 size: 14 residues. Trimming took 5 bases from V and 1 from J, leaving 11 bases between them. Germline-derived CDR1 and CDR2 are PRHDT and FYEKMQ (reference sequence). The CDR3 bases are TGTGCCAGCAGCCGCGTAGTAGAGAACACTGAAGCTTTCTTT. Its protein product is CASSRVVENTEAFF.

CDR3 DNA sequence: TGTGCCAGCAGCCCGGGACTAGCGACCAACACCGGGGAGCTGTTTTTT. Its translation is CASSPGLATNTGELFF. V gene TRBV13 combines with J gene TRBJ2-2, with 10 nucleotides matching TRBD2. The germline V gene has CDR1 PRHDT and CDR2 FYEKMQ (reference sequence). V lost 5 bases to trimming and J lost 2 bases; unmatched junction nucleotides: 5. CDR3 length equals 16 residues.

J is TRBJ2-3 and V is TRBV9; TRBD2 matches at 7 bases. V was pared by 0 bases and J by 0 bases, with 4 bases of the junction left unmatched. This CDR3 region has 16 residues. Germline-derived CDR1 and CDR2 are SGDLS and YYNGEE. CDR3 in DNA: TGTGCCAGCAGCGTAGAAGCGGGGCCTAGCACAGATACGCAGTATTTT. Translation: CASSVEAGPSTDTQYF. Based on the CDR3 plus reference TRBV9 and TRBJ2-3, the full variable domain is DSGVTQTPKHLITATGQRVTLRCSPRSGDLSVYWYQQSLDQGLQFLIQYYNGEERAKGNILERFSAQQFPDLHSELNLSSLELGDSALYFCASSVEAGPSTDTQYFGPGTRLTVL.

The rearrangement uses TRBV7-9 and TRBJ2-1, with D maybe TRBD2 (6 bases). The V gene's germline CDR1 is SEHNR and CDR2 FQNEAQ (reference sequence). The CDR3 contains 14 residues. Trimming took 5 bases from V and 4 from J, leaving 12 bases between them. CDR3 coding DNA: TGTGCCAGCAGCAGGGGACTTGGATACAATGAGCAGTTCTTC. This translates into CASSRGLGYNEQFF.

The chain carries TRBV6-1 and TRBJ2-3, with 10 bases identical to TRBD2. V dropped 2 bases and J dropped 2; count of bases not matched to a gene: 10. The CDR3 is made up of 18 amino acids. Per the germline V gene, CDR1 is MNHNS and CDR2 is SASEGT. The CDR3 sequence: CASSESRGLAGVTDTQYF. CDR3 coding DNA: TGTGCCAGCAGTGAATCCCGAGGTCTAGCGGGAGTCACAGATACGCAGTATTTT.

This sequence joins TRBV18 and TRBJ1-1; tentative D call: TRBD1 (5 bases). V lost 2 bases and J lost 1, with 8 bases in between. Germline loops: CDR1 KGHSH, CDR2 LQKENI. The CDR3 loop spans 14 amino acids. This CDR3 is CASSPRTQNTEAFF. For the CDR3, the DNA is TGTGCCAGCTCACCAAGGACACAGAACACTGAAGCTTTCTTT.

The chain has TRBV5-6 and TRBJ2-5, with TRBD2 matching over 7 bases. Germline CDR1 reads SGHDT; CDR2 reads YYEEEE. This CDR3 has 15 amino acids. With V trimmed by 4 bases and J by 1 base, 7 bases remained unmatched. The CDR3 sequence: CASSETTSAQETQYF. The CDR3 DNA reads TGTGCCAGCAGCGAGACAACTAGCGCCCAAGAGACCCAGTACTTC.